This TCR beta chain was sequenced during a study of shared clonotypes between healthy human individuals. Points from the study as a whole: The study drew on few donors, limiting represented genetic and exposure-history diversity.

Only Caucasian adults living in Nashville, Tennessee made up the donor group. The repertoire was sequenced with immunoSEQ multiplex PCR; TCRdb's copy has only in-frame clones and lacks some. The sample consists of millions of clones, over 85% of them appearing once. Concerning this clone: Its antigen is unidentified.

V lost 3 bases and J 3 bases, leaving 11 bases between the germline ends. The V gene's germline CDR1 is SEHNR and CDR2 FQNEAQ (reference sequence). The length of the CDR3 is 14 residues. This receptor was identified in a young man in good health. The chain recombines TRBV7-9 with TRBJ1-1; D unclear. The specimen sequenced was naive CD4+ T cells sorted from blood. Subset given: CD45RA+ positively selected. This chain's CDR3 is CASSFGQLDTEAFF. The CDR3 DNA sequence: TGTGCCAGCAGCTTTGGGCAGTTGGACACTGAAGCTTTCTTT.